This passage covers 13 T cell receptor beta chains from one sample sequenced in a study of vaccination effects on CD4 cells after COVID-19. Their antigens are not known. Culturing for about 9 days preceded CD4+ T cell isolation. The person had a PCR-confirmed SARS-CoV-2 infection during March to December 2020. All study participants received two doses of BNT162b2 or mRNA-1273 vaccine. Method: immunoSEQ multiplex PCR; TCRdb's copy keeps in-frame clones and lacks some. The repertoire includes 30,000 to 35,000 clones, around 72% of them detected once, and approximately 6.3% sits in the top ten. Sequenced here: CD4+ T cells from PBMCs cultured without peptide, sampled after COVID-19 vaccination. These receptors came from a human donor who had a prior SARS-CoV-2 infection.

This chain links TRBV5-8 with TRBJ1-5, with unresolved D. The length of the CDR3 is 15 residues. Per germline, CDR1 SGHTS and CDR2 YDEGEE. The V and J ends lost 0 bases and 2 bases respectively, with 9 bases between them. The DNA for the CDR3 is TGTGCCAGCAGCTTGGTGGGATTCCGCAATCAGCCCCAGCATTTT. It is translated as CASSLVGFRNQPQHF.

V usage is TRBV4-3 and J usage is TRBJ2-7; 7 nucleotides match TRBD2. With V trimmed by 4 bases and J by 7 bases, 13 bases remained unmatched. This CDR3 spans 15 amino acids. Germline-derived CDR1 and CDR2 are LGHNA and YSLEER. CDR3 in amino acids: CASSLKGLPPEEQYF. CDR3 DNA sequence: TGCGCCAGCAGCCTGAAGGGACTACCGCCGGAGGAGCAGTACTTC.

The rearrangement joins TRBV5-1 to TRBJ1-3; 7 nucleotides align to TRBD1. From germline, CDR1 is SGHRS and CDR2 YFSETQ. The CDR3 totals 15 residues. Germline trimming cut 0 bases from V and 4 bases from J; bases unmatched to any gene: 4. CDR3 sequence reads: CASSLASGQGNTIYF. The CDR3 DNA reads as TGCGCCAGCAGCTTGGCCTCGGGACAGGGAAACACCATATATTTT.

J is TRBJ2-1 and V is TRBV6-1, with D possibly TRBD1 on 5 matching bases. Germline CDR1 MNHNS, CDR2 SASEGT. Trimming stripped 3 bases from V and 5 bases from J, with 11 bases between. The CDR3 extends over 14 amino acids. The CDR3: CASSDMAGNNEQFF. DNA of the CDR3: TGTGCCAGCAGTGATATGGCAGGGAACAATGAGCAGTTCTTC.

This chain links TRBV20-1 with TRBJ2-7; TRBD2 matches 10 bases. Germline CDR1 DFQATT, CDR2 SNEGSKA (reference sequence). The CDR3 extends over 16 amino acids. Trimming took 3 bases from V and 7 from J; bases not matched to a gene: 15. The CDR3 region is CSASGLAASGSREQYF. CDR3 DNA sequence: TGCAGTGCTAGTGGTTTAGCGGCTAGCGGGAGTCGGGAGCAGTACTTC.

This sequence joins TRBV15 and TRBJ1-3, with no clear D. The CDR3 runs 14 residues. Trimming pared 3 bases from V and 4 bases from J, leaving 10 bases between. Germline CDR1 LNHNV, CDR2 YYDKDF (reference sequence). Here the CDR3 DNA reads TGTGCCACCAGCAGGAACGTCTTAGGAAACACCATATATTTT. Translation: CATSRNVLGNTIYF.

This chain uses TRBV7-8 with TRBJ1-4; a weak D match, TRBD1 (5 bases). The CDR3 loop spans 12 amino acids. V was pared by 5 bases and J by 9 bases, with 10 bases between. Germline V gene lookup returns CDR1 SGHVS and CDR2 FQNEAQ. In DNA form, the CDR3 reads TGTGCCAGCAGCCGGGACGGCCAAAAACTGTTTTTT. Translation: CASSRDGQKLFF. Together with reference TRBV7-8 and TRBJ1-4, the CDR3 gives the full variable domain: GAGVSQSPRYKVAKRGQDVALRCDPISGHVSLFWYQQALGQGPEFLTYFQNEAQLDKSGLPSDRFFAERPEGSVSTLKIQRTQQEDSAVYLCASSRDGQKLFFGSGTQLSVL.

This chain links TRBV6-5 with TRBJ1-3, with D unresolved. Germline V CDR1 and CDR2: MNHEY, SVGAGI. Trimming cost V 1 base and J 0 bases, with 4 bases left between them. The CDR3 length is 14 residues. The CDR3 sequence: CASSYLGSGNTIYF. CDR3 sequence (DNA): TGTGCCAGCAGTTACTTGGGCTCTGGAAACACCATATATTTT.

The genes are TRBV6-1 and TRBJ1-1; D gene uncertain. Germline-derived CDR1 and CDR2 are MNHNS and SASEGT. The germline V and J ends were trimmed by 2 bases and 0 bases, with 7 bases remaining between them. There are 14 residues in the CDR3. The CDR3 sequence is CASSEYRLNTEAFF. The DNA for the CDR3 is TGTGCCAGCAGTGAATACCGGCTGAACACTGAAGCTTTCTTT.

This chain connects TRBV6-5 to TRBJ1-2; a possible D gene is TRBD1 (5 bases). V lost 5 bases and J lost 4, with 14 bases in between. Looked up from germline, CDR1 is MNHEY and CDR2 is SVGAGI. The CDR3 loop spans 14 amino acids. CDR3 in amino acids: CASSTDIWGYGYTF. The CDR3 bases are TGTGCCAGCAGTACGGACATTTGGGGCTATGGCTACACCTTC.

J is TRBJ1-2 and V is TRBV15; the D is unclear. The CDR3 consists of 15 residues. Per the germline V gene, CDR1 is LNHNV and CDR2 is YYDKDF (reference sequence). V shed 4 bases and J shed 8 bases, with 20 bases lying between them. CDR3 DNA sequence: TGTGCCACCAGCATAGCAGGCCGATTTTTCGGCGGCTACACCTTC. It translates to CATSIAGRFFGGYTF.

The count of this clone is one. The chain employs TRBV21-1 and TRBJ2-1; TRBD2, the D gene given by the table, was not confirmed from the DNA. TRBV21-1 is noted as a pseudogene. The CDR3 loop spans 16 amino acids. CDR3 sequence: CASSKGRYTRGNEQFF. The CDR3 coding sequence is TGTGCCAGCAGCAAAGGGCGGTACACGCGGGGCAATGAGCAGTTCTTC.

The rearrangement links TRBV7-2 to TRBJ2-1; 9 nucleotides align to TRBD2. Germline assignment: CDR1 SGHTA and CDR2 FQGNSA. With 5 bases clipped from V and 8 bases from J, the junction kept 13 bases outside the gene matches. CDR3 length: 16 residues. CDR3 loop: CASSPGRTSAGHEQFF. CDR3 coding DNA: TGTGCCAGCAGCCCTGGGCGGACTAGCGCAGGTCATGAGCAGTTCTTC.